The present T cell receptor (beta chain) was sequenced within a study of OX40 agonist ivuxolimab in advanced cancers. Germline values: CDR1 SNHLY, CDR2 FYNNEI. The CDR3 sequence is 12 residues long. V was cut by 1 base and J by 8 bases, with 7 bases left in between. Data came from immunoSEQ multiplex PCR; TCRdb stores just in-frame clones and leaves some out. The sample shows over 45,000 clones, more than 85% of them seen only once. This rearrangement joins TRBV2 to TRBJ2-3; D is unresolved. The sequence derives from an adult with an advanced solid tumor such as melanoma, head and neck, liver or kidney cancer. The material sequenced was CD4+ or CD8+ T cells sorted from blood, taken in a trial of the OX40 agonist ivuxolimab. This CDR3 reads CASSEGGVTQYF. The DNA of the CDR3 is TGTGCCAGCAGTGAAGGGGGTGTTACGCAGTATTTT.